The clone carrying this T cell receptor beta chain was recorded only once. The germline V gene encodes CDR1 MNHEY and CDR2 SMNVEV (reference sequence). The CDR3 is made up of 15 amino acids. V lost 5 bases to trimming and J lost 3 bases, with 15 bases between them. The record originates from a study of blood T cell repertoires in COVID-19. Sequenced by immunoSEQ multiplex PCR; TCRdb stores in-frame clones only, minus some. The data show tens of thousands of clones, 75% to 80% seen once. The sequencing sample was made of peripheral blood. The clonotype was recovered from a man in his 70s with COVID-19, enrolled during active disease. This sequence joins TRBV27 and TRBJ2-3; D is possibly TRBD2 (6 bases). The CDR3 protein is CASSPRLRETDTQYF. Here the CDR3 DNA reads TGTGCCAGCAGTCCGAGGCTTCGGGAGACAGATACGCAGTATTTT.